This TCR beta chain came from a study of CD4+ T cells in melanoma. The study's findings and limits: Neoantigen-specific CD4+ T cells in melanoma reportedly had diverse differentiation states. A reported correlation linked neoantigen-specific CD4+ T cells to CD8+, macrophage and B cell function.

The CDR3 is 15 residues long. The germline CDR1 and CDR2 sequences are SGHTA and FQGNSA. Trimming cost V 2 bases and J 7 bases; bases outside gene matches: 8. A word on this clone: Its specificity is unknown.

The protocol was immunoSEQ multiplex PCR, while the TCRdb copy is restricted to in-frame clones and leaves out a portion. This sample has about 110,000 clones, with 80% to 95% found just once. The sequence was collected from a human donor with melanoma. The specimen was peripheral blood. The chain is built from TRBV7-2 and TRBJ2-5, with TRBD1 identical over 9 bases. For the CDR3, the DNA is TGTGCCAGCAGCTTAAGGACAGGGGTTCGGGGGACCCAGTACTTC. Its translation: CASSLRTGVRGTQYF.